What follows are 12 T cell receptor beta chains derived from one specimen sequenced in a study of PD-L1 blockade in urothelial cancer. Specified time point: pretreatment peripheral blood. Sequenced by immunoSEQ multiplex PCR; TCRdb stores in-frame clones only, minus some. The repertoire holds fewer than 65,000 clones, approximately 75% seen once, with around 1.6% in the top ten. The specimen was PBMCs, collected around atezolizumab (anti-PD-L1) treatment. All receptors come from a man aged 70 or older with urothelial cancer.

This chain connects TRBV11-3 to TRBJ2-5; maybe TRBD2 (6 bases). The germline V and J ends were trimmed by 5 bases and 4 bases, with 17 bases remaining between them. The CDR3 covers 15 residues. CDR1 is SGHNT and CDR2 is YENEEA in the germline V gene. CDR3 sequence reads: CASSPPLGGAETQYF. CDR3 nucleotides: TGTGCCAGCAGCCCTCCCCTGGGAGGTGCAGAGACCCAGTACTTC.

This chain connects TRBV7-2 to TRBJ2-2, with D possibly matching TRBD2 (6 bases). From germline, CDR1 is SGHTA and CDR2 FQGNSA. The ends were cut back, 1 base at V and 5 bases at J, with 8 bases in the middle. The CDR3 contains 14 residues. The DNA of the CDR3 is TGTGCCAGCAGCTTAGGACGGGGGACCGGGGAGCTGTTTTTT. This encodes CASSLGRGTGELFF.

The V gene is TRBV15, the J gene TRBJ2-5, with 10 bases fitting TRBD2. The V and J ends lost 1 base and 3 bases, in that order; junction bases with no gene match: 5. The germline CDR1 and CDR2 sequences are LNHNV and YYDKDF (reference sequence). This CDR3 is 16 amino acids long. The CDR3 DNA is TGTGCCACCAGCAGAGGCCCCCTAGCGGGAGAAGAGACCCAGTACTTC. This translates into CATSRGPLAGEETQYF.

The rearrangement joins TRBV10-3 to TRBJ2-7, with 7 bases aligning to TRBD2. The CDR3 contains 16 residues. Trimming at V came to 6 bases and at J to 5 bases, leaving 16 bases not matched to a gene. The germline V gene has CDR1 ENHRY and CDR2 SYGVKD. The CDR3 here is CAISEGGSGKSHEQYF. CDR3 sequence (DNA): TGTGCCATCAGCGAGGGAGGGAGCGGGAAGTCCCACGAGCAGTACTTC.

This chain joins TRBV6-1 and TRBJ2-5; weak D call: TRBD1 (6 bases). The V and J ends lost 4 bases and 4 bases respectively, with 13 bases between them. The CDR3 loop spans 14 amino acids. Per germline, CDR1 MNHNS and CDR2 SASEGT. The CDR3: CASSGGRGRETQYF. In DNA, the CDR3 is TGTGCCAGCAGTGGGGGCAGGGGAAGAGAGACCCAGTACTTC.

The chain uses TRBV2 and TRBJ2-7; D is possibly TRBD1 (6 bases). Trimming pared 4 bases from V and 2 bases from J, leaving 9 bases between. The V gene's germline CDR1 is SNHLY and CDR2 FYNNEI. The CDR3 is 13 residues long. CDR3 DNA: TGTGCCAGCAGTGGGGACAACGCCTACGAGCAGTACTTC. Its protein product is CASSGDNAYEQYF. The full variable domain, its missing parts supplied by reference TRBV2 and TRBJ2-7, is EPEVTQTPSHQVTQMGQEVILRCVPISNHLYFYWYRQILGQKVEFLVSFYNNEISEKSEIFDDQFSVERPDGSNFTLKIRSTKLEDSAMYFCASSGDNAYEQYFGPGTRLTVT.

The V gene is TRBV7-8, the J gene TRBJ2-5; TRBD1 matches at 7 bases. The germline gives CDR1 SGHVS, CDR2 FQNEAQ. J lost 4 bases, V lost 5 bases, and 16 bases had no gene match. The CDR3 is 17 amino acids. This CDR3 is CASSPLGQGVFRETQYF. CDR3 DNA: TGTGCCAGCAGCCCTTTGGGCCAGGGGGTCTTCCGAGAGACCCAGTACTTC.

This clone occurred once. V usage is TRBV7-9 and J usage is TRBJ1-1; 10 positions agree with TRBD1. Per germline, CDR1 SEHNR and CDR2 FQNEAQ (reference sequence). The CDR3 loop spans 16 amino acids. V was pared by 5 bases and J by 0 bases, with 6 bases of the junction left unmatched. The CDR3 sequence is CASSPRDRGLNTEAFF. CDR3 bases: TGTGCCAGCAGCCCCCGGGACAGGGGTTTGAACACTGAAGCTTTCTTT.

This rearrangement joins TRBV27 to TRBJ2-7, with 7 bases lining up with TRBD1. This CDR3 is built from 16 residues. J was trimmed by 2 bases and V by 5 bases; bases with no gene match: 12. CDR1 is MNHEY and CDR2 is SMNVEV in the germline V gene (reference sequence). As DNA, the CDR3 is TGTGCCAGCAGTCCCCGGGACAGAGGACGAACCTACGAGCAGTACTTC. Its translation: CASSPRDRGRTYEQYF.

The genes are TRBV7-9 and TRBJ2-5; 10 nucleotides match TRBD1. CDR1 and CDR2 from the germline V gene are SEHNR and FQNEAQ (reference sequence). V was clipped by 5 bases and J by 3 bases; unmatched bases: 3. The CDR3 is made up of 14 amino acids. This CDR3 is CASSRGQGEETQYF. CDR3 nucleotides: TGTGCCAGCAGCCGAGGACAGGGGGAAGAGACCCAGTACTTC.

The V call is TRBV7-2, the J call TRBJ1-2; D gene ambiguous. From germline, CDR1 is SGHTA and CDR2 FQGNSA. The CDR3 spans 12 residues. The ends were cut back, 1 base at V and 8 bases at J, with 8 bases in the middle. This CDR3 reads CASSLDSPGYTF. Written as DNA, the CDR3 is TGTGCCAGCAGCTTAGACAGTCCGGGCTACACCTTC.

The gene calls are TRBV6-5 and TRBJ2-7; 9 bases align to TRBD1. V gave up 6 bases and J gave up 5 bases; unmatched junction bases: 11. The CDR3 is 15 residues long. CDR1 MNHEY and CDR2 SVGAGI come from the germline V gene. In DNA, the CDR3 is TGTGCCAGCAGCCGTCTCCCGGGACAGGGCAACGAGCAGTACTTC. Protein sequence: CASSRLPGQGNEQYF.